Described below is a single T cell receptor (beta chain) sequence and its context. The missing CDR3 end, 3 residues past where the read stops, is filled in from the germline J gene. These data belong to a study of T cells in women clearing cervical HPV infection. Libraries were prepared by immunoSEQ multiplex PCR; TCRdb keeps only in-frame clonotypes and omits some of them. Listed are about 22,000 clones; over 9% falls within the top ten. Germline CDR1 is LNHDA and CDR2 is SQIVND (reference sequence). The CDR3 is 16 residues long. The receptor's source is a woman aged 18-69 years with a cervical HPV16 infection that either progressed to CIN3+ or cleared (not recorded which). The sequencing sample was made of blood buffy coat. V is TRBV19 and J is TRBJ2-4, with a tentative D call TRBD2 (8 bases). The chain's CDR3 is CAPRRRGGDSQETQYF. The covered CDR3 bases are TGTGCCCCTCGCCGCCGGGGGGGGGACAGCCAAGAGACT.